Listed below are T cell receptor beta chains from one sample, sequenced in a study of T cell changes during pregnancy in multiple sclerosis. Method: immunoSEQ multiplex PCR; TCRdb's copy keeps in-frame clones and lacks some. The data contain around 19,000 clones, about 90% of them singletons. The sample was CD8+ T cells from peripheral blood mononuclear cells, taken in the third trimester of pregnancy. The receptors were sampled from a female donor in good health, enrolled as a control in a pregnancy study. The CDR3 runs from the conserved cysteine through the conserved F or W. The D gene is left open where the match is weak. The size field is filled for only some rows; it gives once, few, many or a size class.

d_gene	v_gene	abundance	j_gene	CDR3aa	CDR3nt
-	TRBV4-2	-	TRBJ2-7	CASSQVNSATYGQYF	TGTGCCAGCAGCCAAGTGAATAGCGCGACCTACGGGCAGTACTTC
TRBD2	TRBV15	once	TRBJ2-1	CATSLAGESYNEQFF	TGTGCCACCAGCCTAGCGGGAGAATCTTACAATGAGCAGTTCTTC
TRBD1	TRBV7-2	-	TRBJ2-7	CASSLAAGQGVF	TGTGCCAGCAGCTTAGCGGCGGGACAGGGTGTCTTC
TRBD1	TRBV6-1	few	TRBJ1-1	CASSPGTGDAGEAFF	TGTGCCAGCAGTCCCGGGACAGGGGACGCAGGTGAAGCTTTCTTT
-	TRBV10-2	-	TRBJ2-7	CASSEGLATYEQYF	TGCGCCAGCAGTGAGGGGCTAGCGACCTACGAGCAGTACTTC
TRBD1	TRBV7-8	-	TRBJ1-2	CASSLDGTGYGYTF	TGTGCCAGCAGCTTAGACGGGACAGGGTATGGCTACACCTTC
TRBD2	TRBV27	-	TRBJ2-5	CASSLSWRGQETQYF	TGTGCCAGCAGTTTATCGTGGCGGGGGCAAGAGACCCAGTACTTC
TRBD2	TRBV6-4	-	TRBJ2-1	CASSDSAGGYNEQFF	TGTGCCAGCAGTGACTCTGCGGGGGGGTACAATGAGCAGTTCTTC
-	TRBV7-2	-	TRBJ2-7	CASSFGSFYEQYF	TGTGCCAGCAGCTTCGGTTCTTTCTACGAGCAGTACTTC
TRBD1	TRBV11-2	once	TRBJ1-3	CASSSPRDSSGNTIYF	TGTGCCAGCAGCTCCCCCAGGGACAGCTCTGGAAACACCATATATTTT
TRBD2	TRBV11-1	-	TRBJ2-1	CASSLGLLNEQFF	TGTGCCAGCAGCTTGGGACTATTAAATGAGCAGTTCTTC
TRBD1	TRBV27	-	TRBJ2-2	CASSLAQGAIGELFF	TGTGCCAGCAGTTTAGCCCAGGGGGCAATTGGGGAGCTGTTTTTT
TRBD1	TRBV7-9	-	TRBJ1-4	CASSLEVDRANEKLFF	TGTGCCAGCAGCTTAGAGGTGGACAGGGCTAATGAAAAACTGTTTTTT
-	TRBV6-1	-	TRBJ1-5	CASSVARPDLNQPQHF	TGTGCCAGCAGTGTCGCAAGGCCAGACTTAAATCAGCCCCAGCATTTT
-	TRBV4-1	-	TRBJ2-6	CASSQRQDGANVLTF	TGCGCCAGCAGCCAGAGACAGGACGGGGCCAACGTCCTGACTTTC
-	TRBV6-5	-	TRBJ1-1	CATRYQSGEAFF	TGTGCCACCCGATATCAGTCGGGTGAAGCTTTCTTT
TRBD2	TRBV7-9	-	TRBJ2-5	CASEKAGDQETQYF	TGTGCCAGTGAAAAGGCGGGAGACCAAGAGACCCAGTACTTC
TRBD1	TRBV6-5	-	TRBJ1-6	CASSYWTGASNSPLHF	TGTGCCAGCAGTTACTGGACAGGGGCTAGTAATTCACCCCTCCACTTT
TRBD1	TRBV29-1	once	TRBJ1-2	CSVLGQGVPYGYTF	TGCAGCGTTTTGGGGCAGGGGGTCCCCTATGGCTACACCTTC
-	TRBV14	-	TRBJ2-3	CASSQETRGLTDTQYF	TGTGCCAGCAGCCAAGAAACAAGGGGCCTCACAGATACGCAGTATTTT
TRBD2	TRBV9	-	TRBJ2-7	CASSVGLAGGLEQYF	TGTGCCAGCAGCGTAGGACTAGCGGGGGGGCTCGAGCAGTACTTC
TRBD1	TRBV7-9	-	TRBJ1-2	CASTGDRANGYTF	TGTGCCAGCACCGGAGACAGGGCCAATGGCTACACCTTC
TRBD2	TRBV6-5	-	TRBJ2-3	CASSYAGGATDTQYF	TGTGCCAGCAGTTATGCGGGGGGGGCCACAGATACGCAGTATTTT
-	TRBV28	-	TRBJ1-6	CASSLLGGNPNSPLHF	TGTGCCAGCAGTTTACTGGGGGGAAATCCGAATTCACCCCTCCACTTT
TRBD1	TRBV7-8	-	TRBJ2-3	CASSSDRDTDTQYF	TGTGCCAGCAGCTCGGACAGGGACACAGATACGCAGTATTTT
TRBD2	TRBV6-5	-	TRBJ2-1	CASRGGLAGDNEQFF	TGTGCCAGCAGGGGGGGACTAGCCGGGGACAATGAGCAGTTCTTC
TRBD1	TRBV11-1	few	TRBJ2-3	CASSLETGARDTQYF	TGTGCCAGCAGCTTAGAAACAGGGGCCCGGGATACGCAGTATTTT
TRBD1	TRBV5-1	-	TRBJ1-6	CASSPGTGENSPLHF	TGCGCCAGCAGCCCAGGGACAGGGGAGAATTCACCCCTCCACTTT
TRBD2	TRBV6-5	once	TRBJ2-3	CASSYGLAGTDTQYF	TGTGCCAGCAGTTACGGACTAGCGGGAACAGATACGCAGTATTTT
-	TRBV7-2	-	TRBJ2-7	CASSGWTAYEQYF	TGTGCCAGCAGCGGGTGGACAGCCTACGAGCAGTACTTC
TRBD1	TRBV4-2	-	TRBJ2-6	CASSQLDRTSSGANVLTF	TGTGCCAGCAGCCAACTGGACAGGACAAGCTCTGGGGCCAACGTCCTGACTTTC
-	TRBV6-4	-	TRBJ2-1	CASSDVGLSYNEQFF	TGTGCCAGCAGTGACGTTGGGCTCTCCTACAATGAGCAGTTCTTC
-	TRBV7-9	-	TRBJ1-2	CASSSTNRDYGYTF	TGTGCCAGCAGCTCAACGAACAGGGACTATGGCTACACCTTC
TRBD2	TRBV11-2	many	TRBJ2-1	CASSFLLAGANEQFF	TGTGCCAGCAGCTTTTTACTAGCGGGAGCCAATGAGCAGTTCTTC
TRBD2	TRBV27	-	TRBJ2-7	CASSFSGSSYEQYF	TGTGCCAGCAGTTTTAGCGGGAGCTCCTACGAGCAGTACTTC
TRBD2	TRBV6-4	-	TRBJ2-1	CASSEGTSGGANEQFF	TGTGCCAGCAGTGAGGGGACTAGCGGGGGGGCCAATGAGCAGTTCTTC
-	TRBV27	once	TRBJ2-7	CASSFRRVGEQYF	TGTGCCAGCAGTTTCCGCAGGGTAGGGGAGCAGTACTTC
-	TRBV9	few	TRBJ1-4	CASSASGDRYEKLFF	TGTGCCAGCAGCGCTTCAGGGGACCGATATGAAAAACTGTTTTTT
-	TRBV19	-	TRBJ2-7	CASSTTGYPYEQYF	TGTGCCAGTAGTACAACAGGGTACCCTTACGAGCAGTACTTC
-	TRBV27	-	TRBJ2-1	CASSLSSDFYNEQFF	TGTGCCAGCAGTTTATCAAGCGACTTTTACAATGAGCAGTTCTTC
TRBD1	TRBV29-1	-	TRBJ2-5	CSVDGDSQETQYF	TGCAGCGTTGACGGGGACAGCCAAGAGACCCAGTACTTC
TRBD2	TRBV7-9	-	TRBJ2-1	CASSPRNSGSVSYNEQFF	TGTGCCAGCAGCCCCCGGAATAGCGGGAGCGTCTCCTACAATGAGCAGTTCTTC
-	TRBV9	-	TRBJ2-3	CASSVSTSRPTDTQYF	TGTGCCAGCAGCGTATCTACTTCTCGTCCCACAGATACGCAGTATTTT
-	TRBV7-6	-	TRBJ2-7	CASSLDRAEQYF	TGTGCCAGCAGCTTAGACAGGGCCGAGCAGTACTTC
-	TRBV15	-	TRBJ2-7	CATSQGSYEQYF	TGTGCCACCTCGCAGGGCTCCTACGAGCAGTACTTC
-	TRBV30	-	TRBJ1-1	CAWSKGGGLITEAFF	TGTGCCTGGAGCAAAGGGGGGGGTTTAATCACTGAAGCTTTCTTT
TRBD2	TRBV19	once	TRBJ2-7	CASSIDPEIGGSHPYEQYF	TGTGCCAGTAGTATAGATCCGGAAATTGGCGGGAGCCATCCCTACGAGCAGTACTTC
TRBD2	TRBV6-4	-	TRBJ2-1	CASSGTSGGANEQFF	TGTGCCAGCAGTGGGACTAGCGGGGGGGCCAATGAGCAGTTCTTC
TRBD1	TRBV7-8	-	TRBJ2-7	CASSFRWTGGEENEQYF	TGTGCCAGCAGCTTTCGCTGGACAGGGGGCGAGGAAAACGAGCAGTACTTC
-	TRBV5-4	-	TRBJ1-5	CASSLGRRRNQPQHF	TGTGCCAGCAGCTTGGGGAGGAGGCGCAATCAGCCCCAGCATTTT
TRBD1	TRBV6-4	-	TRBJ1-6	CASSDDRGGSPLHF	TGTGCCAGCAGCGATGACAGGGGAGGATCACCCCTCCACTTT